The 32 T cell receptor beta chains below come from one sample, sequenced in a study of identical twins. TCRdb reanalysed the 5' RACE reads using MiXCR and keeps one entry per CDR3 protein. The table has over 600,000 distinct CDR3 sequences, less than 25% seen once. This sample also belongs to another study, concerning T cells expressing NK-cell markers.

The sequenced sample was PBMCs. These receptors came from a woman aged 18-30 years in good health.

The rearrangement links TRBV7-9 to TRBJ2-3, with D possibly called TRBD1 or TRBD2 (6 bases each). This CDR3 contains 15 residues. V was trimmed by 5 bases and J by 4 bases, leaving 16 bases between them. Germline assignment: CDR1 SEHNR and CDR2 FQNEAQ (reference sequence). The CDR3 DNA is TGTGCCAGCAGCCCCCTCGGGGGCCACCCAGATACGCAGTATTTT. Translation: CASSPLGGHPDTQYF.

This clonotype was seen a handful of times. The chain links TRBV6-1 to TRBJ2-5; 11 bases map to TRBD2. Germline lookup yields CDR1 MNHNS and CDR2 SASEGT. Unmatched junction bases numbered 3, after V lost 6 bases and J lost 3 bases. The CDR3 sequence is 14 residues long. The CDR3 loop reads CASSQTSGKETQYF. CDR3 in DNA: TGTGCCAGCAGCCAGACTAGCGGGAAAGAGACCCAGTACTTC.

V gene TRBV12-3 or TRBV12-4 combines with J gene TRBJ2-2; maybe TRBD1 (6 bases). This CDR3 contains 16 residues. V dropped 5 bases and J dropped 4 bases, with 17 bases sitting between them. In DNA, the CDR3 is TGTGCCAGCAGTAGTACAGGGAGAGTGGTCACCGGGGAGCTGTTTTTT. Translation: CASSSTGRVVTGELFF.

There are a few counts of this clonotype. The chain links TRBV11-2 to TRBJ2-1; 14 nucleotides match TRBD2. V shed 2 bases, J shed 0 bases, and the junction held 6 bases outside the gene matches. The CDR3 is 19 residues long. CDR1 and CDR2 (germline): SGHAT, FQNNGV. The CDR3 DNA is TGTGCCAGCAGCTTACAAGGACTAGCGGGAGGAATCTCCTACAATGAGCAGTTCTTC. This sequence encodes CASSLQGLAGGISYNEQFF.

V usage is TRBV7-2 and J usage is TRBJ2-7; the D gene is possibly TRBD2 (6 bases). The CDR3 loop spans 16 amino acids. V dropped 4 bases and J dropped 5 bases, with 21 bases sitting between them. The germline gives CDR1 SGHTA, CDR2 FQGNSA. CDR3 nucleotides: TGTGCCAGCAGCTCGCTACTTCGGGGGTTTTTCCACGAGCAGTACTTC. Amino acids: CASSSLLRGFFHEQYF.

This clonotype was seen only a few times. This chain's CDR3 is CAIRAIAREQFF. The CDR3 nucleotides read TGTGCCATCAGGGCCATAGCGCGTGAGCAGTTCTTC. V is TRBV10-3 and J is TRBJ2-1; D might be TRBD2 (5 bases). Trimming took off 6 bases at V and 9 bases at J, with 12 bases between the two ends. This CDR3 is 12 amino acids long. Germline CDR1 and CDR2: ENHRY and SYGVKD.

This clonotype was seen a few times. This sequence joins TRBV11-1 and TRBJ2-7, with D perhaps TRBD1 or TRBD2 (5 bases each). The CDR3 has 14 residues. The V end was cut by 5 bases, the J end by 3 bases, with 14 bases between. Germline values: CDR1 SGHAT, CDR2 FQDESV (reference sequence). The CDR3 region has the DNA TGTGCCAGCAGCACCGGGACGGCGTTCTACGAGCAGTACTTC. It translates to CASSTGTAFYEQYF.

A few counts support this clonotype. The J gene is TRBJ1-6, the V gene TRBV6-2 or TRBV6-3; D call uncertain. The CDR3 consists of 14 residues. V dropped 7 bases and J dropped 7 bases, with 14 bases sitting between them. CDR1 and CDR2 from the germline V gene are MNHEY and SVGEGT. CDR3 sequence: CASKIPGFNSPLHF. The DNA for the CDR3 is TGTGCCAGCAAAATTCCGGGGTTCAATTCACCCCTCCACTTT.

This clonotype was found many times. V usage is TRBV20-1 and J usage is TRBJ2-1, with D perhaps matching TRBD1 (5 bases). Germline CDR1 and CDR2: DFQATT and SNEGSKA (reference sequence). The CDR3 totals 13 residues. As DNA, the CDR3 is TGCAGCGCAAGGGGTGGTTCTCACAATGAGCAGTTCTTC. This translates into CSARGGSHNEQFF.

This clonotype was recorded once. The chain joins TRBV12-3 or TRBV12-4 to TRBJ2-2; weak D call: TRBD1 (5 bases). The CDR3 is 14 residues long. Trimming cost V 6 bases and J 2 bases, with 10 bases left between them. The CDR3 spells CASSLQVNTGELFF. In DNA form, the CDR3 reads TGTGCCAGCAGCTTACAGGTTAACACCGGGGAGCTGTTTTTT.

This clonotype has just a few counts. This rearrangement joins TRBV27 to TRBJ2-5; 7 nucleotides align to TRBD2. This CDR3 spans 13 amino acids. Germline CDR1 is MNHEY and CDR2 is SMNVEV (reference sequence). V gave up 10 bases and J gave up 1 base; unmatched junction bases: 6. The CDR3 loop is CATQTSLQETQYF. Here the CDR3 DNA reads TGTGCCACTCAGACTAGCCTCCAAGAGACCCAGTACTTC.

This clonotype showed up just a few times. The chain is built from TRBV5-1 and TRBJ1-2; 9 bases are a match to TRBD1. The V gene end was trimmed by 4 bases and the J gene end by 7 bases; junction bases not matched to a gene: 8. The CDR3 runs 14 residues. Germline V gene lookup returns CDR1 SGHRS and CDR2 YFSETQ. CDR3 DNA: TGCGCCAGCAGCGCCGGGACAGGGCTGAGTGGCTACACCTTC. The encoded protein is CASSAGTGLSGYTF.

This clonotype has just a few counts. Here the CDR3 DNA reads TGTGCCATCAGCCGTGGCACTGAAGCTTTCTTT. Translation gives CAISRGTEAFF. This chain links TRBV10-3 with TRBJ1-1; no clear D. The length of the CDR3 is 11 residues. V was pared by 6 bases and J by 4 bases, with 6 bases between. In germline, CDR1 is ENHRY, CDR2 SYGVKD.

This chain uses TRBV29-1 with TRBJ2-1; 16 positions match TRBD2. Germline V CDR1 and CDR2: SQVTM, ANQGSEA. Trimming removed 5 bases from V and 10 bases from J; junction bases left unmatched: 8. This CDR3 has 15 amino acids. CDR3 in DNA: TGCAGCGTTAGCGGGACTAGCGGGGGGGCCGGGGAGCAGTTCTTC. Translating gives CSVSGTSGGAGEQFF.

This chain connects TRBV12-3 or TRBV12-4 to TRBJ2-3; the D is unclear. The CDR3 has 15 residues. Between the trimmed V and J ends, which lost 7 bases and 4 bases, there was a span of 18 bases. As DNA, the CDR3 is TGTGCCAGCACTTGGACCGGCCGACGCTCAGATACGCAGTATTTT. Its translation is CASTWTGRRSDTQYF.

The CDR3 sequence is CASSPPGLMIEQYF. The DNA of the CDR3 is TGTGCCAGCTCACCACCGGGACTAATGATCGAGCAGTACTTC. The gene calls are TRBV18 and TRBJ2-7; 7 positions agree with TRBD2. Germline loops: CDR1 KGHSH, CDR2 LQKENI. CDR3 length equals 14 residues. The V segment lost 0 bases and the J segment 6 bases; nucleotides outside the gene matches: 5.

This clonotype was found a few times. This sequence joins TRBV5-1 and TRBJ2-7; 7 bases fit TRBD1. The CDR3 loop spans 15 amino acids. J lost 4 bases, V lost 0 bases, and 7 bases had no gene match. Germline CDR1 and CDR2: SGHRS and YFSETQ. The CDR3 sequence: CASSLVSQGEYEQYF. The CDR3 nucleotides read TGCGCCAGCAGCTTGGTGAGCCAGGGGGAGTACGAGCAGTACTTC.

The table lists this clonotype with a count of one. The chain employs TRBV4-3 and TRBJ2-7; 9 bases are a match to TRBD1. The CDR3 spans 15 residues. Germline V gene data show CDR1 as LGHNA and CDR2 as YSLEER. V lost 3 bases, J lost 4 bases, and 7 bases stayed unmatched. The CDR3 loop reads CASSHNRDRDYEQYF. The DNA of the CDR3 is TGCGCCAGCAGCCACAACCGGGACAGGGATTACGAGCAGTACTTC.

The table lists this clonotype with a few counts. This sequence joins TRBV29-1 and TRBJ2-1; D possibly corresponds to TRBD1 (6 bases). CDR1 and CDR2 from the germline V gene are SQVTM and ANQGSEA. V was pared by 4 bases and J by 12 bases, with 22 bases between. This CDR3 is 14 amino acids long. The CDR3 loop reads CSVGFQGTQIAQFF. CDR3 coding DNA: TGCAGCGTTGGGTTCCAGGGGACCCAGATTGCGCAGTTCTTC.

CDR3 protein: CSVDTKDNYGYTF. The CDR3 DNA reads TGCAGCGTTGATACGAAGGACAACTATGGCTACACCTTC. J is TRBJ1-2 and V is TRBV29-1; D is ambiguous. CDR3 length: 13 amino acids. V was clipped by 3 bases and J by 2 bases, with 10 bases between them. CDR1 is SQVTM, CDR2 ANQGSEA, per germline.

This clonotype was seen only a few times. This rearrangement joins TRBV20-1 to TRBJ1-6; 8 bases are shared with TRBD1. In germline, CDR1 is DFQATT, CDR2 SNEGSKA (reference sequence). Germline trimming cut 2 bases from V and 1 base from J; bases unmatched to any gene: 10. The CDR3 is 18 residues long. The CDR3 loop is CSARIVDRDSSYNSPLHF. Written as DNA, the CDR3 is TGCAGTGCTAGAATAGTGGACAGGGATAGTTCCTATAATTCACCCCTCCACTTT.

The chain links TRBV7-3 to TRBJ1-2; TRBD1 matches at 9 bases. The CDR3 has 13 residues. V gave up 5 bases and J gave up 8 bases; unmatched junction bases: 6. Germline V gives CDR1 SGHTA, CDR2 FQGTGA. The chain's CDR3 is CASSGRQGGGYTF. The CDR3 DNA is TGTGCCAGCAGCGGGAGACAGGGGGGCGGCTACACCTTC.

This clonotype came up a few times. V usage is TRBV5-1 and J usage is TRBJ2-3; maybe TRBD2 (6 bases). The germline V gene encodes CDR1 SGHRS and CDR2 YFSETQ. This CDR3 comprises 15 residues. Trimming left V 4 bases short and J 0 bases short, with 12 bases between. CDR3 loop: CASSPEGYSTDTQYF. CDR3 DNA sequence: TGCGCCAGCAGCCCGGAGGGGTATAGCACAGATACGCAGTATTTT.

The chain couples TRBV7-9 to TRBJ1-1; a possible D gene is TRBD1 (5 bases). The CDR3 contains 13 residues. V dropped 3 bases and J dropped 6 bases, with 11 bases sitting between them. The V gene's germline CDR1 is SEHNR and CDR2 FQNEAQ (reference sequence). CDR3 loop: CASSFREGAEAFF. CDR3 bases: TGTGCCAGCAGCTTCAGGGAAGGGGCTGAAGCTTTCTTT.

The gene calls are TRBV20-1 and TRBJ2-1; 8 bases are a match to TRBD1. CDR1 DFQATT and CDR2 SNEGSKA come from the germline V gene (reference sequence). J gave up 3 bases and V 2 bases, and 3 bases lay outside the gene matches. The CDR3 length is 14 residues. In nucleotides, the CDR3 is TGCAGTGCTAGACCGGGACAGGACTACAATGAGCAGTTCTTC. This gives the protein CSARPGQDYNEQFF.

This clonotype has at least ten counts. The rearrangement uses TRBV29-1 and TRBJ1-1, with D hard to call. V was clipped by 6 bases and J by 8 bases, with 13 bases between them. The CDR3 consists of 11 residues. Per the germline V gene, CDR1 is SQVTM and CDR2 is ANQGSEA. CDR3 sequence reads: CSVGSEVEAFF. Here the CDR3 DNA reads TGCAGCGTGGGGTCCGAGGTCGAAGCTTTCTTT.

This clonotype was found a few times. The chain uses TRBV12-3 or TRBV12-4 and TRBJ2-7, with 8 nucleotides matching TRBD2. V lost 4 bases, J lost 4 bases, and 12 bases stayed unmatched. This CDR3 region has 16 residues. CDR3 DNA: TGTGCCAGCAGTTCAGTTTTGAGCGGGAGAGATTACGAGCAGTACTTC. Its protein is CASSSVLSGRDYEQYF.

V usage is TRBV6-5 and J usage is TRBJ2-7; weak D call: TRBD1 (5 bases). The CDR3 totals 11 residues. The germline gives CDR1 MNHEY, CDR2 SVGAGI. V was shortened by 7 bases and J by 5 bases, with 9 bases between the two germline ends. The CDR3 DNA follows: TGTGCCAGCAATGGGGCAGACGAGCAGTACTTC. It translates to CASNGADEQYF.

In this sample, this clonotype turned up a few times. The chain links TRBV7-2 to TRBJ2-7; 10 bases map to TRBD2. Germline V gene lookup returns CDR1 SGHTA and CDR2 FQGNSA. CDR3 size: 14 residues. V was pared by 2 bases and J by 10 bases, with 8 bases of the junction left unmatched. CDR3 DNA: TGTGCCAGCAGCTTATTTGCTAGCGGGAGCGGCCAGTACTTC. It translates to CASSLFASGSGQYF.

This chain's CDR3 is CSVETGGASNEQFF. In DNA form, the CDR3 reads TGCAGCGTTGAAACAGGGGGCGCCAGCAATGAGCAGTTCTTC. The chain employs TRBV29-1 and TRBJ2-1, with 9 positions matching TRBD1. The V segment lost 2 bases and the J segment 6 bases; nucleotides outside the gene matches: 5. The CDR3 is made up of 14 amino acids. CDR1 and CDR2 (germline): SQVTM, ANQGSEA.

This clonotype was observed many times. Germline and junction disagree at one end, which may indicate a read error. V usage is TRBV5-1 and J usage is TRBJ1-1, with a possible D match to TRBD1 (5 bases). CDR1 SGHRS and CDR2 YFSETQ come from the germline V gene. The CDR3 is made up of 13 amino acids. The CDR3 sequence: CASSLGAGTEAFF. The CDR3, as DNA: TGTGCCAGCAGCTTAGGGGCAGGGACTGAAGCTTTCTTT.

Of note for this clonotype: One junction end does not reproduce the germline sequence, and a read error may be involved. The chain joins TRBV20-1 to TRBJ1-1, with a tentative D call TRBD1 (5 bases). The CDR3 sequence is 14 residues long. Germline CDR1 reads DFQATT; CDR2 reads SNEGSKA (reference sequence). The CDR3 region is CSARGGGLKTEAFF. The CDR3 region has the DNA TGCAGTGCTAGAGGGGGGGGTTTGAAAACTGAAGCTTTCTTT.